This TCR beta chain was profiled in a study of technical replicates of blood from several donors (dated by TCRdb to about 2017). Trimming takes 4 bases from V and 3 bases from J, and the germline ends sit 15 bases apart. Reading from cysteine to phenylalanine, the CDR3 counts 14 amino acids. Of all the DNA, just the CDR3 is kept, 42 bases in frame from base 1. CDR1 and CDR2, per the germline V gene, are SQVTM and ANQGSEA. In the case of this clone: Its antigen specificity is not known. One base away there is no much larger clone; base qualities are not given.

The library came from the immunoSEQ multiplex PCR assay. TCRdb mirrors the immuneACCESS table, restricted to in-frame sequences. Some clones are absent from its copies; in checked studies, under half trace to an unresolved V gene, and the reason for the others is unknown. Across this sample there are 70,000 to 95,000 clones, with about 97% seen only once. The ten top clones hold approximately 0.18% of the sample. Specimen: T cells isolated from PBMCs. This sequence uses TRBV29-1 and TRBJ1-2; TRBD1 could be the D gene, as 6 bases match. The sequence was obtained from a human donor in good health. The nucleotides read TGCAGCGTTGTCCCGCATACAGGGCACTATGGCTACACCTTC. Translation gives CSVVPHTGHYGYTF.